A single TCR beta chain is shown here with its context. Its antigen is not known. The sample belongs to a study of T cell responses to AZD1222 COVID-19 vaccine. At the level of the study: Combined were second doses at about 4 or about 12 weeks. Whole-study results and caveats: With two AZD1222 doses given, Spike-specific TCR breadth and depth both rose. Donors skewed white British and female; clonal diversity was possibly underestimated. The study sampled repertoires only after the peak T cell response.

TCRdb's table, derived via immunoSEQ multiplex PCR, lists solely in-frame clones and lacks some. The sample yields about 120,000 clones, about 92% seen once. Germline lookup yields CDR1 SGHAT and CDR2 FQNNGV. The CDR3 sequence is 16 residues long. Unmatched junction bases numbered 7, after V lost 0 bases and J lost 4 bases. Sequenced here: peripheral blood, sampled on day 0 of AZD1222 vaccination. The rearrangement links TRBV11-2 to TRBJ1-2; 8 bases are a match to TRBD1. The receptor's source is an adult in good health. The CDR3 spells CASSLDGQGRSYGYTF. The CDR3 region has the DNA TGTGCCAGCAGCTTAGATGGACAGGGACGAAGCTATGGCTACACCTTC.